This section outlines one T cell receptor beta chain sequence together with its context. Its antigen is not identified. Trimming removed 8 bases at V and 5 bases at J, with 13 bases between. Germline-derived CDR1 and CDR2 are LNHDA and SQIVND (reference sequence). CDR3 size: 13 residues. The sample is drawn from a study of long-term antiretroviral therapy in people with HIV. Regarding the study as a whole: The study collected no data on ART adherence, viral resistance or therapy changes. Diversity remained lower than transplant donor controls, even though it increased after ART.

Survey-level resolution applied to immunoSEQ assay v3.0. Produced via immunoSEQ multiplex PCR; TCRdb's table is partial and in-frame only. The sample lists about 31,000 clones, 80% to 90% seen once, with under 5% in the top ten. The TCR comes from a man younger than 35 with HIV. The sample in question was unsorted PBMCs, obtained 0.8 years before starting antiretroviral therapy. The V call is TRBV19, the J call TRBJ1-5, with D perhaps matching TRBD1 (5 bases). The CDR3 region is CASAALGDQPQHF. In DNA form, the CDR3 reads TGTGCCAGTGCGGCTTTAGGGGATCAGCCCCAGCATTTT. Complete variable domain (other parts from reference TRBV19 and TRBJ1-5): DGGITQSPKYLFRKEGQNVTLSCEQNLNHDAMYWYRQDPGQGLRLIYYSQIVNDFQKGDIAEGYSVSREKKESFPLTVTSAQKNPTAFYLCASAALGDQPQHFGDGTRLSIL.